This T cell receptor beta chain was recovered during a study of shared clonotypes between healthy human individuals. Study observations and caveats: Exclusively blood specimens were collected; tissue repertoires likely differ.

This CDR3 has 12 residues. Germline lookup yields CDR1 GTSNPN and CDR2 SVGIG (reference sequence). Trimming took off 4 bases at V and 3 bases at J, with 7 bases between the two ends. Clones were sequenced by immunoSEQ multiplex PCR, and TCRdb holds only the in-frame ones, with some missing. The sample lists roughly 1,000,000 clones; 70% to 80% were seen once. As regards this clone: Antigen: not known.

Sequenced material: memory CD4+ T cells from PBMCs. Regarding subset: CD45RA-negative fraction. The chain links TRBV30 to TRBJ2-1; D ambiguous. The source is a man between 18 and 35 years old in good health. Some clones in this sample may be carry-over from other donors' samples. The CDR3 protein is CAWNPFYNEQFF. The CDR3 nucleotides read TGTGCCTGGAATCCCTTCTACAATGAGCAGTTCTTC.